This T cell receptor beta chain was obtained from a study of T cells after yellow fever vaccination. For the study at large: Some fractions had low cell numbers, and these were prepared with SMART-Seq v4 Ultra Low Input.

A single record per CDR3 protein comes from TCRdb applying MiXCR to the 5' RACE reads. The top ten hold over 11% of the sample, which has under 600,000 distinct CDR3 sequences, roughly 14% seen once. V was shortened by 1 base and J by 2 bases, with 12 bases between the two germline ends. Germline values: CDR1 SEHNR, CDR2 FQNEAQ (reference sequence). The CDR3 length is 15 residues. This clonotype was seen a few times. The sequences come from PBMCs, collected on the day of the yellow fever booster vaccination. This TCR derives from a man aged 25-40 years who received the YFV17D yellow fever vaccine. The gene calls are TRBV7-9 and TRBJ2-7, with no clear D. CDR3 DNA: TGTGCCAGCAGCTTAGGGGATGTTTTAACCTACGAGCAGTACTTC. This encodes CASSLGDVLTYEQYF.